The clone carrying this T cell receptor beta chain was recorded at least ten times. No antigen is known for it. Trimming pared 2 bases from V and 1 base from J, leaving 7 bases between. The CDR3 has 14 amino acids. CDR1 is LNHDA and CDR2 is SQIVND in the germline V gene (reference sequence). This entry belongs to a study of CD8+CD57+ T cells in acquired aplastic anemia. Findings and caveats of the study: Between patients and controls, CD8+ Simpson's diversity did not vary significantly. There were roughly 28 CD8+ CDR3 sequences that occurred in both patients and controls.

TCR beta VDJ and CDR3 profiling used genomic DNA as template. TCRdb independently ran MiXCR on the reads; one entry per CDR3 protein. In the table there are a few hundred thousand distinct CDR3 sequences, approximately 70% of which are singletons. The sequencing input was sorted CD4+, CD8+, or CD8+CD57+ T cells (not recorded which) from PBMCs. This receptor was identified in a human donor in good health, serving as a control. The chain recombines TRBV19 with TRBJ2-3, with D hard to call. The DNA for the CDR3 is TGTGCCAGTAGTATATGGAGTGGCACAGATACGCAGTATTTT. As protein: CASSIWSGTDTQYF.